This is a list of T cell receptor beta chains from one sample in a study of cytomegalovirus exposure and HLA in healthy donors. Sequenced by immunoSEQ multiplex PCR; TCRdb stores in-frame clones only, minus some. The sample contains under 150,000 clones, more than 80% of which appear only once. Material: PBMCs. The origin of the receptors is a woman in her twenties or thirties in good health and CMV-seropositive. Both conserved end residues are part of each CDR3. The order of the fields is V gene, J gene, D gene, CDR3 protein. A D gene is named only where the DNA matches it firmly.

v_call: TRBV7-2
j_call: -
d_call: -
cdr3_aa: CASSLFNSYEQYF

v_call: TRBV15
j_call: TRBJ2-1
d_call: TRBD1
cdr3_aa: CATSLDRVNEQFF

v_call: TRBV28
j_call: TRBJ1-5
d_call: -
cdr3_aa: CASSLRGSNQPQHF

v_call: TRBV19
j_call: TRBJ1-2
d_call: TRBD1
cdr3_aa: CASSPGTGFGYTF

v_call: TRBV28
j_call: TRBJ2-1
d_call: TRBD2
cdr3_aa: CASRTSGVPQFF

v_call: TRBV4-2
j_call: TRBJ2-2
d_call: TRBD2
cdr3_aa: CASSQPSGGSPNTGELFF

v_call: TRBV18
j_call: TRBJ2-4
d_call: TRBD2
cdr3_aa: CASSPLSSGKNIQYF

v_call: TRBV2
j_call: TRBJ2-2
d_call: -
cdr3_aa: CASTEAGGNGELFF

v_call: TRBV29-1
j_call: TRBJ1-4
d_call: -
cdr3_aa: CSVMGDRNGELFF

v_call: TRBV4-1
j_call: TRBJ1-3
d_call: -
cdr3_aa: CASSQGGRASGNTIYF

v_call: TRBV5-4
j_call: TRBJ2-7
d_call: TRBD2
cdr3_aa: CASSLLTQLAGGLYEQYF

v_call: TRBV2
j_call: TRBJ2-7
d_call: -
cdr3_aa: CASKSRGYEQYF

v_call: TRBV5-1
j_call: TRBJ1-1
d_call: TRBD1
cdr3_aa: CASSPQGQGAFEAFF

v_call: TRBV5-1
j_call: TRBJ1-4
d_call: -
cdr3_aa: CASCPGGSNEKLFF

v_call: TRBV5-6
j_call: TRBJ1-3
d_call: -
cdr3_aa: CASSFSGEAFSGNTIYF

v_call: TRBV2
j_call: TRBJ2-2
d_call: -
cdr3_aa: CASSVENQGNTGELFF

v_call: TRBV6-5
j_call: TRBJ1-5
d_call: -
cdr3_aa: CASSSQGSNQPQHF

v_call: TRBV6-6
j_call: TRBJ2-1
d_call: -
cdr3_aa: CASSHTGLTYNEQFF

v_call: TRBV18
j_call: TRBJ2-6
d_call: -
cdr3_aa: CASSPLGNTAKPYSGANVLTF

v_call: TRBV10-3
j_call: TRBJ1-1
d_call: TRBD1
cdr3_aa: CAISPGQGVDRNTEAFF

v_call: TRBV28
j_call: TRBJ1-3
d_call: -
cdr3_aa: CASRRGISGNTIYF

v_call: TRBV30
j_call: TRBJ1-5
d_call: -
cdr3_aa: CAWSGQNNQPQHF

v_call: TRBV6-1
j_call: TRBJ1-4
d_call: -
cdr3_aa: CASNPGGVNEKLFF

v_call: TRBV6-6
j_call: TRBJ1-4
d_call: TRBD1
cdr3_aa: CASSYSGQGANEKLFF

v_call: TRBV5-1
j_call: TRBJ2-7
d_call: TRBD1
cdr3_aa: CASSSTGDEQYF

v_call: TRBV27
j_call: TRBJ1-3
d_call: -
cdr3_aa: CASSLGSGSGNTIYF

v_call: TRBV10-3
j_call: TRBJ2-4
d_call: TRBD2
cdr3_aa: CAISAGLAGGGDKNIQYF

v_call: TRBV2
j_call: TRBJ2-1
d_call: -
cdr3_aa: CASSGGVDEQFF

v_call: TRBV30
j_call: TRBJ1-6
d_call: -
cdr3_aa: CAWSAGVHNSPLHF

v_call: TRBV5-4
j_call: TRBJ1-1
d_call: -
cdr3_aa: CASSLDATQGTEAFF

v_call: TRBV28
j_call: TRBJ2-3
d_call: -
cdr3_aa: CASSTQDTQYF

v_call: TRBV30
j_call: TRBJ1-2
d_call: TRBD1
cdr3_aa: CAWRGVGGGYGYTF

v_call: TRBV7-3
j_call: TRBJ2-1
d_call: TRBD1
cdr3_aa: CASSLDRGSYNEQFF

v_call: TRBV5-1
j_call: TRBJ1-4
d_call: -
cdr3_aa: CASSLDPGGEKLFF

v_call: TRBV18
j_call: TRBJ1-1
d_call: -
cdr3_aa: CASSTSTGNTEAFF

v_call: TRBV7-3
j_call: TRBJ2-5
d_call: -
cdr3_aa: CASSPSPGETQYF

v_call: TRBV6-1
j_call: TRBJ2-1
d_call: TRBD1
cdr3_aa: CASLWTGGNYEQFF

v_call: TRBV28
j_call: TRBJ2-2
d_call: TRBD2
cdr3_aa: CATRFGGVNTGELFF

v_call: TRBV11-1
j_call: TRBJ1-2
d_call: -
cdr3_aa: CASSLDPGRDSYGYTF

v_call: TRBV7-9
j_call: TRBJ1-1
d_call: TRBD1
cdr3_aa: CASSSDRGAVTEAFF

v_call: TRBV5-5
j_call: TRBJ1-1
d_call: -
cdr3_aa: CASSLELEAFF

v_call: TRBV5-1
j_call: TRBJ2-5
d_call: -
cdr3_aa: CASSSAGQETQYF

v_call: TRBV6-6
j_call: TRBJ2-7
d_call: TRBD2
cdr3_aa: CASSYLAGGPYEQYF

v_call: TRBV6-5
j_call: TRBJ1-2
d_call: TRBD1
cdr3_aa: CASSDRGDEGYTF

v_call: TRBV4-1
j_call: TRBJ1-6
d_call: -
cdr3_aa: CASSQDPAYNSPLHF

v_call: TRBV5-1
j_call: TRBJ1-1
d_call: -
cdr3_aa: CASSLGLQVNTEAFF

v_call: TRBV11-3
j_call: TRBJ1-2
d_call: -
cdr3_aa: CASSLVARGPPAGQLTFFF

v_call: TRBV11-2
j_call: TRBJ2-7
d_call: TRBD2
cdr3_aa: CASSLGLAGVSYEQYF

v_call: TRBV5-1
j_call: TRBJ1-4
d_call: TRBD1
cdr3_aa: CASRATGIYEKLFF

v_call: TRBV28
j_call: TRBJ1-1
d_call: -
cdr3_aa: CATGSAGTEAFF

v_call: TRBV2
j_call: TRBJ2-3
d_call: -
cdr3_aa: CASSVGLITDTQYF

v_call: TRBV4-1
j_call: TRBJ1-2
d_call: -
cdr3_aa: CASSQEGRTGSNGYTF

v_call: TRBV7-6
j_call: TRBJ1-1
d_call: -
cdr3_aa: CASSLAGAGMNTEAFF

v_call: TRBV28
j_call: TRBJ2-7
d_call: TRBD1
cdr3_aa: CASGTGTGDRYEQYF

v_call: TRBV15
j_call: TRBJ1-1
d_call: -
cdr3_aa: CATSSPGLAEAFF